This T cell receptor beta chain was sequenced for a study of T-cell reconstitution after alpha-beta-depleted transplantation in children. This clonotype is categorized as medium-sized. Its antigen is not known. General observations from the study: Recipient T cells and thymic progenitors that survived gave rise to the high TCRbeta diversity observed at day 60 in some patients. It was newly produced T cells that mostly accounted for T-cell counts and diversity one year after transplant.

Trimming removed 3 bases at V and 6 bases at J, with 9 bases between. The length of the CDR3 is 12 residues. It was with unique molecular identifiers that the TCRbeta library was prepared. TCRdb processed the PCR reads anew with MiXCR; each CDR3 protein has one entry. The data show approximately 6,400 distinct CDR3 sequences, with approximately 14% seen just once and about 6.5% held by the top ten. This sequence originates from a boy aged 10-17 years with acute lymphoblastic leukemia, due to receive a stem cell transplant. The material was PBMCs, obtained before TCRalphabeta/CD19-depleted stem cell transplant. The chain carries TRBV12-3 or TRBV12-4 and TRBJ2-7; unclear D gene. In nucleotides, the CDR3 is TGTGCCAGCAGTTTTGGGATCGGCGAGCAGTACTTC. It is translated as CASSFGIGEQYF.